This T cell receptor (beta chain) was identified during a study of a mutant IDH1 vaccine in newly diagnosed glioma. Overall study context: There were roughly 62% males and about 38% females among treated patients, whose mean age was about 40 years.

With V trimmed by 3 bases and J by 5 bases, 8 bases remained unmatched. The CDR3 is 15 residues long. Germline CDR1 SGHTS, CDR2 YDEGEE. Time point meaning: baseline, week 1 (first vaccination visit). Treatment given: pre-vaccination baseline after standard-of-care therapy. Donor diagnoses consisted of new WHO grade 3 or 4 IDH1-mutant, ATRX-lost astrocytomas. Produced via immunoSEQ multiplex PCR; TCRdb's table is partial and in-frame only. The top ten hold around 7% of the sample, which has 80,000 to 100,000 clones, around 77% seen once. The J gene is TRBJ2-5, the V gene TRBV5-8; 9 nucleotides match TRBD1. The receptor comes from a man aged 40-50 years with glioma. The specimen was PBMCs, collected from a glioma patient treated with radiotherapy, temozolomide or both. CDR3 coding DNA: TGTGCCAGCAGCTCGTACTTCGGACAGGGGGAGACCCAGTACTTC. It is translated as CASSSYFGQGETQYF.